The present T cell receptor beta chain was sequenced within a study of Graves' ophthalmopathy and Graves' hyperthyroidism. In its sample, this clonotype was seen a few times. Germline V CDR1 and CDR2: MGHRA, YSYEKL. Trimming took 0 bases from V and 5 from J, leaving 16 bases between them. The CDR3 contains 16 residues. The TCR beta CDR3 regions underwent amplification from RNA transcripts. Scientists carried out first-round RT-PCR using HTBI primers and then a second-round multiplex PCR. TCRdb processed the multiplex PCR reads anew with MiXCR; each CDR3 protein has one entry. The table includes about half a million distinct CDR3 sequences, around 14% detected once. Physicians reached a diagnosis by relying on clinical symptoms, serum thyroxine, TRAb, thyroid ultrasound and orbital computed tomography.

The specimen sequenced was blood. The rearrangement uses TRBV4-1 and TRBJ1-2, with TRBD1 as a possible D gene (6 bases). This clonotype originated in a young woman with Graves' ophthalmopathy. As DNA, the CDR3 is TGCGCCAGCAGCCAAGAGGGGGGGGGGCGACGGTATGGCTACACCTTC. Translation gives CASSQEGGGRRYGYTF.